The 2 T cell receptor beta chains below come from one sample, sequenced in a study of CD8 T cells in ankylosing spondylitis. TCRdb itself ran the 5' RACE reads through MiXCR, one entry per CDR3 protein. Of roughly 200,000 distinct CDR3 sequences listed, 9.5% to 15% are singletons. Sequenced: blood, either unsorted or a sorted T cell fraction (not recorded which). These receptors originate from a male donor with ankylosing spondylitis or in good health (not recorded which).

This clonotype was seen more than once but under ten times. In nucleotides, the CDR3 is TGTGCCAGCAGCACCGGGGCAGGGGGCGCGCGGACTGAAGCTTTCTTT. It yields the protein CASSTGAGGARTEAFF. V gene TRBV5-6 combines with J gene TRBJ1-1; TRBD1 matches at 8 bases. The trim removed 4 bases at V and 5 bases at J, leaving 13 bases unmatched. The germline V gene encodes CDR1 SGHDT and CDR2 YYEEEE. The CDR3 runs to 16 residues. The full variable domain, its missing parts supplied by reference TRBV5-6 and TRBJ1-1, is DAGVTQSPTHLIKTRGQQVTLRCSPKSGHDTVSWYQQALGQGPQFIFQYYEEEERQRGNFPDRFSGHQFPNYSSELNVNALLLGDSALYLCASSTGAGGARTEAFFGQGTRLTVV.

V gene TRBV11-2 combines with J gene TRBJ1-3; possible D gene TRBD1, 5 bases. V dropped 7 bases and J dropped 0 bases, with 19 bases sitting between them. Germline CDR1 and CDR2: SGHAT and FQNNGV. The CDR3 totals 17 residues. CDR3 bases: TGTGCCAGCAACGGGGACCCTGGAAGAGTCTCTGGAAACACCATATATTTT. Translating it yields CASNGDPGRVSGNTIYF.